These 13 T cell receptor beta chains were sequenced from one sample in a study of PD-L1 blockade in urothelial cancer (dated by TCRdb to about 2017). The library relied on the immunoSEQ multiplex PCR assay. TCRdb re-hosts the immuneACCESS table, in-frame sequences only. Its copies lack some clones; in the studies checked, an unresolved V gene accounts for under half of them, and the cause for the rest is not known. The sample has under 25,000 clones on record, 82% of them singletons. The ten largest clonotypes hold 1.6% of the sample. In light of the paper, this sample's time point label describes: peripheral blood 6 weeks after treatment start. Material: PBMCs, obtained around atezolizumab (anti-PD-L1) treatment. The receptors were gathered from a man between 65 and 85 years old with urothelial cancer.

This CDR3 is CASRQGGSPGANVLTF. The CDR3 DNA sequence: TGTGCCAGTCGGCAGGGGGGTAGTCCTGGGGCCAACGTCCTGACTTTC. The chain has TRBV19 and TRBJ2-6, with a weak D call TRBD1 (7 bases). Germline values: CDR1 LNHDA, CDR2 SQIVND (reference sequence). The V and J ends lost 8 bases and 2 bases respectively, with 16 bases between them. The CDR3 runs 16 residues.

This clone has just one count. V and J are TRBV5-4 and TRBJ2-5, with 9 positions matching TRBD2. CDR3 length: 16 amino acids. J gave up 4 bases and V 1 base, and 8 bases lay outside the gene matches. The germline CDR1 and CDR2 sequences are SGHNT and YYREEE (reference sequence). CDR3: CASSLRALAGLETQYF. The CDR3 coding sequence is TGTGCCAGCAGCTTGAGGGCCCTAGCGGGATTAGAGACCCAGTACTTC.

This rearrangement joins TRBV6-6 to TRBJ2-7; 9 positions agree with TRBD1. This CDR3 has 15 residues. The germline V gene has CDR1 MNHNY and CDR2 SVGAGI (reference sequence). J gave up 5 bases and V 5 bases, and 10 bases lay outside the gene matches. In nucleotides, the CDR3 is TGTGCCAGCAGTGAGCTGTCCCGGGACAGGGACGAGCAGTACTTC. Protein: CASSELSRDRDEQYF.

The chain recombines TRBV5-5 with TRBJ1-5, with D maybe TRBD1 (6 bases). Germline V gene data show CDR1 as SGHKS and CDR2 as YYEKEE (reference sequence). The V end lost 4 bases, the J end lost 1 base, and 12 bases lay between the germline ends. The CDR3 consists of 15 residues. CDR3 loop: CASSPVGASNQPQHF. For the CDR3, the DNA is TGTGCCAGCAGCCCGGTGGGGGCGAGCAATCAGCCCCAGCATTTT. The full variable domain, completed using reference TRBV5-5 and TRBJ1-5, is DAGVTQSPTHLIKTRGQQVTLRCSPISGHKSVSWYQQVLGQGPQFIFQYYEKEERGRGNFPDRFSARQFPNYSSELNVNALLLGDSALYLCASSPVGASNQPQHFGDGTRLSIL.

The chain couples TRBV6-1 to TRBJ1-1; 7 nucleotides agree with TRBD1. V was clipped by 6 bases and J by 1 base; unmatched bases: 5. Germline values: CDR1 MNHNS, CDR2 SASEGT. The CDR3 has 14 amino acids. CDR3 sequence: CASRPRDRNTEAFF. CDR3 in DNA: TGTGCCAGCAGGCCCCGGGACAGGAACACTGAAGCTTTCTTT.

The chain has TRBV13 and TRBJ2-1; D is perhaps TRBD2 (5 bases). The CDR3 loop spans 15 amino acids. With 3 bases removed from V and 4 bases from J, the gap between germline ends came to 13 bases. The germline V gene encodes CDR1 PRHDT and CDR2 FYEKMQ (reference sequence). The CDR3 reads CASSFGLASYNEQFF. CDR3 DNA: TGTGCCAGCAGCTTTGGTCTAGCCTCTTACAATGAGCAGTTCTTC.

The CDR3 region has the DNA TGTGCCAGCTCCTTGCCAGACTCGTCCTCTGGAAACACCATATATTTT. Translated, it gives CASSLPDSSSGNTIYF. The chain is built from TRBV2 and TRBJ1-3; D remains ambiguous. The CDR3 is 16 amino acids. V dropped 8 bases and J dropped 0 bases, with 17 bases sitting between them. The germline CDR1 and CDR2 sequences are SNHLY and FYNNEI.

This rearrangement joins TRBV5-6 to TRBJ1-5; TRBD1 is a possible D gene (5 bases). The CDR3 totals 13 residues. Per germline, CDR1 SGHDT and CDR2 YYEEEE. V gave up 5 bases and J gave up 8 bases, with 14 bases separating them. The CDR3 protein is CASSPGLGKPQHF. Written as DNA, the CDR3 is TGTGCCAGCAGTCCAGGGTTAGGGAAGCCCCAGCATTTT.

The rearrangement uses TRBV7-9 and TRBJ2-1; 9 bases match TRBD1. Germline V CDR1 and CDR2: SEHNR, FQNEAQ (reference sequence). The CDR3 extends over 16 amino acids. Trimming at V came to 6 bases and at J to 0 bases, leaving 6 bases not matched to a gene. The CDR3 sequence: CASSVRDRDSYNEQFF. As DNA, the CDR3 is TGTGCCAGCAGTGTCCGGGACAGGGACTCCTACAATGAGCAGTTCTTC.

This clone was found a few times. The chain carries TRBV28 and TRBJ1-1; maybe TRBD1 (5 bases). Germline V CDR1 and CDR2: MDHEN, SYDVKM. V was shortened by 3 bases and J by 3 bases, with 14 bases between the two germline ends. The CDR3 covers 15 residues. The CDR3 sequence is CASSLVGEGDTEAFF. The DNA for the CDR3 is TGTGCCAGCAGTTTGGTAGGGGAAGGGGACACTGAAGCTTTCTTT.

This rearrangement joins TRBV5-1 to TRBJ2-3, with 12 bases aligning to TRBD1. Germline-derived CDR1 and CDR2 are SGHRS and YFSETQ. Trimming at V came to 4 bases and at J to 4 bases, leaving 7 bases not matched to a gene. The CDR3 is 16 amino acids. CDR3 coding DNA: TGCGCCAGCAGCGCGACCGGGACAGGGGGCGCAGATACGCAGTATTTT. Translated: CASSATGTGGADTQYF.

This clone came up once. The chain is built from TRBV18 and TRBJ2-1; 8 bases match TRBD2. CDR3 length: 19 amino acids. Trimming took 3 bases from V and 1 from J; bases not matched to a gene: 14. CDR1 KGHSH and CDR2 LQKENI come from the germline V gene. The CDR3 bases are TGTGCCAGCTCACCCCCGGGCCCGCAAGCGGGAGAGTCCTACAATGAGCAGTTCTTC. It codes for CASSPPGPQAGESYNEQFF.

The CDR3, as DNA: TGTGCCAGCAGCTTTCCGGCGGGCACCTACGAGCAGTACTTC. It specifies CASSFPAGTYEQYF. V usage is TRBV11-2 and J usage is TRBJ2-7, with D possibly being TRBD2 (5 bases). Per the germline V gene, CDR1 is SGHAT and CDR2 is FQNNGV. Deletions cut 3 bases from V and 2 bases from J, with 11 bases between. This CDR3 is 14 amino acids long.